One sample yielded the 6 T cell receptor beta chains listed below, sequenced in a study of glioma-infiltrating T cells. Using RNA template, CDR3s of TCR alpha and beta were amplified with iRepertoire arm-PCR. TCRdb re-called the multiplex PCR reads through MiXCR, storing one row per CDR3 protein. The sample carries 150,000 to 200,000 distinct CDR3 sequences, under 55% recorded once. Sequencing was done on a sample of glioma tissue, nonneoplastic brain tissue, or PBMCs (not recorded which). The receptors stem from a human donor with low-grade glioma or glioblastoma, undergoing nonglioma brain surgery, or in good health (not recorded which).

This clonotype was counted ten times or more. The chain carries TRBV14 and TRBJ1-1, with D possibly being TRBD1 (5 bases). Trimming removed 6 bases from V and 1 base from J, with 9 bases in between. The CDR3 length is 13 residues. Germline CDR1 and CDR2: SGHDN and FVKESK. The CDR3 loop reads CASSADRNTEAFF. CDR3 coding DNA: TGTGCCAGCAGTGCTGACAGGAACACTGAAGCTTTCTTT.

Concerning this clonotype itself: This may stem from a read error, because a much larger clone lies one nucleotide away. The chain combines TRBV20-1 with TRBJ2-7; the D gene is possibly TRBD1 (5 bases). The germline CDR1 and CDR2 sequences are DFQATT and SNEGSKA (reference sequence). The CDR3 extends over 14 amino acids. Here the CDR3 DNA reads TGCACTGCTAGAGATGGGGCGAGCTCCTACGAGCAGTACTTC. Its translation is CTARDGASSYEQYF.

At least ten counts were recorded for this clonotype. The chain carries TRBV28 and TRBJ1-4, with D perhaps TRBD1 (6 bases). The CDR3 is made up of 12 amino acids. V was clipped by 8 bases and J by 7 bases, with 11 bases between them. Germline V gene lookup returns CDR1 MDHEN and CDR2 SYDVKM. CDR3 DNA sequence: TGTGCCAGCTCCGGGGGCTTTGAAAAACTGTTTTTT. It is translated as CASSGGFEKLFF.

This clonotype has at least ten counts. J is TRBJ2-3 and V is TRBV6-1; D might be TRBD1 (7 bases). Trimming stripped 5 bases from V and 4 bases from J, with 13 bases between. The germline V gene encodes CDR1 MNHNS and CDR2 SASEGT. The CDR3 runs 14 residues. CDR3 protein: CASSSQGRPDTQYF. CDR3 DNA sequence: TGTGCCAGCAGTTCACAGGGGAGGCCAGATACGCAGTATTTT.

This clonotype was detected ten times or more. CDR3 residues: CASSQGASGEETQYF. CDR3 sequence (DNA): TGCGCCAGCAGCCAAGGTGCTAGCGGTGAAGAGACCCAGTACTTC. The chain carries TRBV4-1 and TRBJ2-5; 7 nucleotides match TRBD2. J was trimmed by 3 bases and V by 1 base; bases with no gene match: 5. There are 15 residues in the CDR3. CDR1 and CDR2 from the germline V gene are MGHRA and YSYEKL.

Comments on this clonotype: Germline and junction disagree at one end, which may indicate a read error. The chain joins TRBV6-6 to TRBJ2-5; weak D call: TRBD2 (5 bases). The CDR3 sequence is 9 residues long. Germline-derived CDR1 and CDR2 are MNHNY and SVGAGI (reference sequence). For the CDR3, the DNA is TGTGCCAGCTGGGAGACCCAGCACTTC. It specifies CASWETQHF.